This T cell receptor (beta chain) was retrieved from a study of follicular helper T cells after annual influenza vaccination. Stated time point: 2015-2016 season, 7 days after influenza vaccination. Per time point, roughly 35-100 mL of blood was sampled. Sequencing was performed with immunoSEQ multiplex PCR; in TCRdb, only in-frame clones are kept and a portion is missing. Here the sample spans about 4,800 clones, nearly 85% being singletons. In germline, CDR1 is SEHNR, CDR2 FQNEAQ (reference sequence). Trimming cost V 5 bases and J 1 base; bases outside gene matches: 2. There are 14 residues in the CDR3.

The gene calls are TRBV7-9 and TRBJ1-1; 9 bases line up with TRBD1. The sequence was collected from an adult who received the influenza vaccine. Material: CXCR5+ CD38- circulating T follicular helper cells from blood, obtained 7 days after influenza vaccination. The subset here: circulating Tfh, non-naive CD4+CXCR5+PD-1+ (ICOS+CD38+ or ICOS-CD38-). The CDR3 region has the DNA TGTGCCAGCAGCCAGGGACAGGGGAACACTGAAGCTTTCTTT. Protein sequence: CASSQGQGNTEAFF.